Below, one T cell receptor (beta chain) is given with its context. Antigen: not known. Other DNA sequences from this sample encode an identical CDR3 as well. The data stem from a study of glioma-infiltrating T cells after dendritic cell vaccination. Study details: Treatment, given 2003 to 2012, was autologous tumor lysate-pulsed dendritic cell vaccination.

Amplification used 60 V beta primers and 13 J beta primers. Assay used: immunoSEQ multiplex PCR; TCRdb lists only in-frame clones, some missing. The profile shows 90,000 to 95,000 clones, 75% to 85% of them singletons. Study-wide results and limits: TCR clonality showed no direct relationship with survival.

Germline assignment: CDR1 SQVTM and CDR2 ANQGSEA. The ends lost 3 bases at V and 6 bases at J; junction bases unmatched: 2. The CDR3 has 13 amino acids. The sample's time point: after dendritic cell vaccination, including at tumor progression/relapse. Only patients with spare fresh-frozen tumor and over two years of follow-up were included. The rearrangement uses TRBV29-1 and TRBJ2-1, with 10 bases fitting TRBD2. Sample: blood, taken after dendritic cell vaccination. This sequence was found in a human donor with glioblastoma. In nucleotides, the CDR3 is TGCAGCGTTGAGGCTAGCGGGAGCAATGAGCAGTTCTTC. It is translated as CSVEASGSNEQFF.